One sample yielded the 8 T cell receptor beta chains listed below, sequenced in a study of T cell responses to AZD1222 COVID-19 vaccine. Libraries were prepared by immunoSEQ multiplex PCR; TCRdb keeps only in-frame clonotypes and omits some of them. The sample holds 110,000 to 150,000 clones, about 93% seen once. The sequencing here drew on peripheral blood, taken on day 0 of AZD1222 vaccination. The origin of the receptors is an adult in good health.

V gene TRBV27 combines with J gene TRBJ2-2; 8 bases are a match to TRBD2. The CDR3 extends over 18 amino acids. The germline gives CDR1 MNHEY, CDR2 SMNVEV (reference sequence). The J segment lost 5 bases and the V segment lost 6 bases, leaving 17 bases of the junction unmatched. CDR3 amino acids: CASRITDGRAQGTGELFF. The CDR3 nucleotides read TGTGCCAGCAGGATCACTGACGGGAGGGCCCAGGGAACCGGGGAGCTGTTTTTT.

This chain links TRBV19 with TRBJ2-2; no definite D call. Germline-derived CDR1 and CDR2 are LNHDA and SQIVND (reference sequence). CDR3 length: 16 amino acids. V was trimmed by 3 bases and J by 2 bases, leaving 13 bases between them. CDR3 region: CASSIGTADNTGELFF. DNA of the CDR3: TGTGCCAGTAGTATTGGTACCGCCGATAACACCGGGGAGCTGTTTTTT. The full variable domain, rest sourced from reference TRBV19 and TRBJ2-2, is DGGITQSPKYLFRKEGQNVTLSCEQNLNHDAMYWYRQDPGQGLRLIYYSQIVNDFQKGDIAEGYSVSREKKESFPLTVTSAQKNPTAFYLCASSIGTADNTGELFFGEGSRLTVL.

The CDR3 spells CASKITGATYEQYF. The DNA for the CDR3 is TGTGCCAGCAAGATAACAGGGGCAACCTACGAGCAGTACTTC. The rearrangement uses TRBV5-6 and TRBJ2-7; 7 bases fit TRBD1. V lost 6 bases, J lost 2 bases, and 8 bases stayed unmatched. Per the germline V gene, CDR1 is SGHDT and CDR2 is YYEEEE. This CDR3 is built from 14 residues.

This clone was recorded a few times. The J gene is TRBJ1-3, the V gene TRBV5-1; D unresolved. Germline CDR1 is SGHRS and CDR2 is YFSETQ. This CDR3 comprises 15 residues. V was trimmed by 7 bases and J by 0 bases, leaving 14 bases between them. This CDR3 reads CASGSETSSGNTIYF. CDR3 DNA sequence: TGCGCCAGCGGGAGCGAGACCTCCTCTGGAAACACCATATATTTT.

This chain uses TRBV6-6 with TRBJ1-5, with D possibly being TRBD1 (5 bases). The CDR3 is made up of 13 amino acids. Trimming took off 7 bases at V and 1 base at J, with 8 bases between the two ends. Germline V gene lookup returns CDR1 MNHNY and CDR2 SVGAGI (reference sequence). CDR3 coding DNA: TGTGCCAGCATAGACAGAAGCAATCAGCCCCAGCATTTT. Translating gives CASIDRSNQPQHF.

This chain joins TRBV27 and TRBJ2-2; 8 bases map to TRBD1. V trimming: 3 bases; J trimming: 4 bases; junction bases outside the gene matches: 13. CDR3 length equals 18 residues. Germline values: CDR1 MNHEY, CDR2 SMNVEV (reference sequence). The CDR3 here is CASSFLVSPDRVTGELFF. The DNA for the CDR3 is TGTGCCAGCAGTTTCCTCGTGTCACCGGACAGGGTCACCGGGGAGCTGTTTTTT.

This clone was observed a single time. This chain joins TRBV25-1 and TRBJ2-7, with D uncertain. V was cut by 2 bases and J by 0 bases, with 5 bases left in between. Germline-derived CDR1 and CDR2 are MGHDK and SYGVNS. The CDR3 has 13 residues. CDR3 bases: TGTGCCAGCAGTGAAGTCAGCTCCTACGAGCAGTACTTC. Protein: CASSEVSSYEQYF.

The CDR3 DNA is TGTGCCAGCAGCCCGACAGGGGGTCAGCCCCAGCATTTT. Its translation: CASSPTGGQPQHF. This sequence joins TRBV6-5 and TRBJ1-5, with 9 bases that match TRBD1. Germline V lookup: CDR1 MNHEY, CDR2 SVGAGI. CDR3 length: 13 residues. Trimming at V came to 6 bases and at J to 6 bases, leaving 3 bases not matched to a gene.